Here is one T cell receptor beta chain with its context. This clone showed up just once. Its cognate antigen has yet to be identified. Within one base of it there is no much larger clone, and no base qualities were kept. A distance of 6 bases separates the germline ends of V and J, which lose 0 bases and 2 bases respectively. Taken from the germline V gene, the CDR1 and CDR2 loops are SGDLS and YYNGEE. Inclusive of the bounding cysteine and phenylalanine, the CDR3 is 15 residues long. Solely the CDR3 DNA is kept, with 45 bases framed from the first base. The data were obtained in a study of blood T cell repertoires in COVID-19 (dated by TCRdb to the early 2020s). Broadly, across the study: Samples covering the acute and convalescent phases of COVID-19 were provided by collaborators in the United States, Italy and Spain. The material from the prospective study consisted of cDNA or gDNA derived from T cells, B-cell-depleted T cells, or PBMCs. The samples were drawn from two sources: the first 160 participants of the ongoing ImmuneRACE study, and 950 to 1,500 subjects contributed by 6 global collaborators. Subjects who had been exposed to COVID-19, were actively infected with it, or had recovered from it provided the deeply sampled blood TCRbeta repertoires that made up the dataset. Nearly every sample came with metadata listing a de-identified subject ID, COVID-19 status, age in years and sex. The repertoires were made available in a free public database intended to serve as a resource for research on the immune response to SARS-CoV-2. HLA class I and class II types, where available, came from metadata supplied by the sample provider rather than from assay-based typing. The paper as a whole reports these results and caveats: How much clinical and demographic metadata was included differed by source and by participant, and the metadata was provided uncurated.

TCRbeta CDR3 regions were amplified from genomic DNA by means of the immunoSEQ Assay, a bias-controlled multiplex PCR. In the original analysis: The number of nucleated cells in each sample was estimated by amplification of reference gene primers within the assay. Sequence reads were collapsed and filtered to measure the absolute abundance of every unique TCRbeta CDR3 rearrangement. For each sample, productive Simpson clonality was calculated as the square root of Simpson's diversity index across productive rearrangements. The immuneACCESS repertoire file appears here via TCRdb, limited to in-frame rearrangements. These files lack a portion of the clones; in checked studies, under half of the deficit traces to unresolved V genes, and the cause of the others is not known. V and J calls plus clone size are reproduced from that table; the DNA served to infer D and trimming. Recorded for this sample are roughly 100,000 clones; around 88% of them occurred a single time. Clones ranked in the top ten supply around 2% of the sample.

In Seattle, one collaborating source enrolled patients while the infection was active and tracked those patients longitudinally over the course of disease. Whole blood was collected in K2EDTA tubes by collaborating institutions according to the institutions' own protocols. For TCRbeta analysis, collaborators shipped samples in one of three forms: frozen whole blood, isolated PBMCs, or DNA extracted from either of those sample types. Recombination connected TRBV9 to TRBJ2-6; the D gene is perhaps TRBD2, from 6 matching bases. The receptor was derived from a middle-aged man with COVID-19, enrolled during active disease. Source material: peripheral blood. This receptor carries the CDR3 CASSVGGAGANVLTF. The sequenced DNA: TGTGCCAGCAGCGTAGGGGGGGCTGGGGCCAACGTCCTGACTTTC.